This TCR beta chain was retrieved from a study of human T cells and chemical hapten exposure. Time point noted: pre-sensitization, week 0. Stated treatment: therapeutic diphenylcyclopropenone sensitization with weekly scalp DPC. V lost 1 base and J lost 12; bases outside the gene matches: 6. CDR3 size: 14 residues. Germline values: CDR1 SGHAT, CDR2 FQNNGV. TCRdb reprocessed the RACE reads via MiXCR and lists one record per CDR3 protein. The sample yields 300,000 to 450,000 distinct CDR3 sequences, about 5.1% seen once. This clonotype has only a few counts. This sequence joins TRBV11-2 and TRBJ2-3; 11 bases fit TRBD2. This TCR derives from a woman in her 50s with alopecia areata. Some clones in this sample may be carry-over from other donors' samples. Source: whole blood, taken in connection with sensitization to the hapten diphenylcyclopropenone (DPC). For the CDR3, the DNA is TGTGCCAGCAGCTTAGTAACTAGCGGGAGTTCCCAGTATTTT. Its translation: CASSLVTSGSSQYF.